The 27 T cell receptor beta chains below were found in one sample sequenced in a study of OX40 agonist ivuxolimab in advanced cancers. The repertoire was sequenced with immunoSEQ multiplex PCR; TCRdb's copy has only in-frame clones and lacks some. The sample includes roughly 80,000 clones, more than 80% of them seen just once. Sample: CD4+ or CD8+ T cells sorted from blood, taken in a trial of the OX40 agonist ivuxolimab. Receptors were obtained from an adult with an advanced solid tumor such as melanoma, head and neck, liver or kidney cancer.

V gene TRBV4-1 combines with J gene TRBJ2-1; possibly TRBD2 for D (7 bases). Germline CDR1 is MGHRA and CDR2 is YSYEKL. Trimming stripped 5 bases from V and 2 bases from J, with 16 bases between. This CDR3 has 16 amino acids. The CDR3 reads CASSSRWGGPYNEQFF. CDR3 nucleotide sequence: TGCGCCAGCAGCTCAAGATGGGGGGGCCCCTACAATGAGCAGTTCTTC.

This clone was observed once. The gene calls are TRBV19 and TRBJ2-7, with TRBD1 matching 8 bases. Germline V gives CDR1 LNHDA, CDR2 SQIVND (reference sequence). Unmatched junction bases numbered 11, after V lost 4 bases and J lost 3 bases. CDR3 length: 16 amino acids. This chain's CDR3 is CASSNILGQGLYEQYF. The CDR3 region has the DNA TGTGCCAGTAGTAATATTCTCGGACAGGGTCTCTACGAGCAGTACTTC.

The rearrangement uses TRBV15 and TRBJ2-7, with 12 bases identical to TRBD2. J was trimmed by 0 bases and V by 0 bases; bases with no gene match: 12. The CDR3 sequence is 20 residues long. Germline-derived CDR1 and CDR2 are LNHNV and YYDKDF (reference sequence). The CDR3 DNA sequence: TGTGCCACCAGCAGAGATTCTTCACTAGCGGGAGGCGGTAGCTCCTACGAGCAGTACTTC. Its translation is CATSRDSSLAGGGSSYEQYF.

The genes are TRBV2 and TRBJ1-1; D uncertain. The CDR3 is 13 residues long. CDR1 and CDR2 from the germline V gene are SNHLY and FYNNEI. With 5 bases removed from V and 2 bases from J, the gap between germline ends came to 9 bases. The CDR3 sequence is CASSHNPNTEAFF. The CDR3 nucleotides read TGTGCCAGCAGTCACAACCCCAACACTGAAGCTTTCTTT.

Concerning this clone itself: The sample has other DNA sequences that encode this CDR3 too. This chain joins TRBV12-5 and TRBJ1-2; D remains ambiguous. V lost 4 bases, J lost 4 bases, and 1 base lay in between. This CDR3 comprises 10 residues. The germline V gene has CDR1 LGHNT and CDR2 FRNRAP. The DNA for the CDR3 is TGTGCTAGTGGTTCCTATGGCTACACCTTC. Translation: CASGSYGYTF. Full variable domain (outside the CDR3, taken from reference TRBV12-5 and TRBJ1-2): DARVTQTPRHKVTEMGQEVTMRCQPILGHNTVFWYRQTMMQGLELLAYFRNRAPLDDSGMPKDRFSAEMPDATLATLKIQPSEPRDSAVYFCASGSYGYTFGSGTRLTVV.

The chain carries TRBV19 and TRBJ2-3; 8 bases are a match to TRBD2. The CDR3 consists of 17 residues. Trimming at V came to 8 bases and at J to 4 bases, leaving 17 bases not matched to a gene. From germline, CDR1 is LNHDA and CDR2 SQIVND (reference sequence). CDR3 residues: CASGGTRGRSSADTQYF. The CDR3 coding sequence is TGTGCCAGTGGGGGGACTAGGGGACGGTCAAGCGCAGATACGCAGTATTTT. Based on the CDR3 plus reference TRBV19 and TRBJ2-3, the full variable domain is DGGITQSPKYLFRKEGQNVTLSCEQNLNHDAMYWYRQDPGQGLRLIYYSQIVNDFQKGDIAEGYSVSREKKESFPLTVTSAQKNPTAFYLCASGGTRGRSSADTQYFGPGTRLTVL.

The CDR3, as DNA: TGTGCCAGCAGCTTAGGGGGGGCCAAAAACATTCAGTACTTC. Protein: CASSLGGAKNIQYF. The rearrangement links TRBV11-3 to TRBJ2-4; possibly TRBD1 or TRBD2 for D (5 bases each). This CDR3 contains 14 residues. Trimming shortened V by 1 base and J by 1 base, and 5 bases separated the two germline ends. Looked up from germline, CDR1 is SGHNT and CDR2 is YENEEA. Complete variable domain (other parts from reference TRBV11-3 and TRBJ2-4): EAGVVQSPRYKIIEKKQPVAFWCNPISGHNTLYWYLQNLGQGPELLIRYENEEAVDDSQLPKDRFSAERLKGVDSTLKIQPAELGDSAVYLCASSLGGAKNIQYFGAGTRLSVL.

The chain has TRBV28 and TRBJ1-2, with D maybe TRBD1 (5 bases). Germline V gene sequence: CDR1 MDHEN, CDR2 SYDVKM. The CDR3 is made up of 12 amino acids. The V and J ends lost 8 bases and 7 bases respectively, with 14 bases between them. CDR3 amino acids: CASSSGGSGYTF. The DNA of the CDR3 is TGTGCCAGCTCAAGTGGGGGATCTGGCTACACCTTC.

The chain joins TRBV2 to TRBJ2-7; possibly TRBD1 for D (5 bases). Trimming took off 3 bases at V and 4 bases at J, with 7 bases between the two ends. The CDR3 is 12 amino acids. Per germline, CDR1 SNHLY and CDR2 FYNNEI. DNA for the CDR3: TGTGCCAGCAGTGACCAGGGATACGAGCAGTACTTC. As protein: CASSDQGYEQYF.

In its sample, this clone was seen once. The chain links TRBV28 to TRBJ1-1; TRBD1 might be the D (5 bases). The CDR3 runs 12 residues. V gave up 2 bases and J gave up 8 bases, with 9 bases separating them. The germline gives CDR1 MDHEN, CDR2 SYDVKM. CDR3 sequence reads: CASSLRQLEAFF. As DNA, the CDR3 is TGTGCCAGCAGTTTACGACAGCTAGAAGCTTTCTTT.

The chain uses TRBV25-1 and TRBJ2-5; tentatively, D is TRBD2 (6 bases). V lost 4 bases, J lost 7 bases, and 28 bases lay in between. The CDR3 spans 18 residues. Germline values: CDR1 MGHDK, CDR2 SYGVNS. This chain's CDR3 is CASSAPWGGVPDIGTQYF. In nucleotides, the CDR3 is TGTGCCAGCAGTGCTCCATGGGGCGGGGTACCCGATATAGGGACCCAGTACTTC. Full variable domain (rest looked up from reference TRBV25-1 and TRBJ2-5): EADIYQTPRYLVIGTGKKITLECSQTMGHDKMYWYQQDPGMELHLIHYSYGVNSTEKGDLSSESTVSRIRTEHFPLTLESARPSHTSQYLCASSAPWGGVPDIGTQYFGPGTRLLVL.

Only one count was recorded for this clone. The V gene is TRBV5-1, the J gene TRBJ1-2; no clear D gene. From germline, CDR1 is SGHRS and CDR2 YFSETQ. Trimming left V 0 bases short and J 5 bases short, with 14 bases between. The CDR3 extends over 15 amino acids. The CDR3 sequence: CASSLAGSNLYGYTF. As DNA, the CDR3 is TGCGCCAGCAGCTTGGCGGGCTCTAACTTGTATGGCTACACCTTC.

This sequence joins TRBV2 and TRBJ2-1, with D unclear. The germline V gene has CDR1 SNHLY and CDR2 FYNNEI. This CDR3 spans 10 amino acids. V was trimmed by 6 bases and J by 5 bases, leaving 2 bases between them. CDR3 residues: CASSHNEQFF. The CDR3 DNA reads as TGTGCCAGCAGCCACAATGAGCAGTTCTTC.

The chain recombines TRBV5-1 with TRBJ2-7, with 7 positions matching TRBD2. CDR1 is SGHRS and CDR2 is YFSETQ in the germline V gene. This CDR3 spans 14 amino acids. V lost 0 bases and J lost 7; bases outside the gene matches: 7. CDR3: CASSLAGTTQEQYF. CDR3 coding DNA: TGCGCCAGCAGCTTGGCGGGGACTACACAAGAGCAGTACTTC.

This clone was found a few times. The CDR3 sequence is CASSSLRNTEAFF. The CDR3 nucleotides are TGTGCCAGCAGCAGTCTTCGGAACACTGAAGCTTTCTTT. The genes are TRBV7-9 and TRBJ1-1; D gene ambiguous. The CDR3 runs to 13 residues. V was clipped by 5 bases and J by 1 base, with 8 bases between them. Germline CDR1 reads SEHNR; CDR2 reads FQNEAQ (reference sequence).

This sequence joins TRBV6-1 and TRBJ2-2, with D unresolved. Trimming removed 6 bases from V and 1 base from J, with 12 bases in between. Germline V gene lookup returns CDR1 MNHNS and CDR2 SASEGT. CDR3 size: 15 residues. The CDR3 DNA follows: TGTGCCAGCAGAGAGGCCCACCTGAACACCGGGGAGCTGTTTTTT. Its translation: CASREAHLNTGELFF.

V is TRBV5-1 and J is TRBJ2-3; D remains ambiguous. Trimming took off 4 bases at V and 0 bases at J, with 9 bases between the two ends. Germline V CDR1 and CDR2: SGHRS, YFSETQ. CDR3 length: 14 residues. The CDR3 is CASSLTTSTDTQYF. For the CDR3, the DNA is TGCGCCAGCAGCCTCACGACTAGCACAGATACGCAGTATTTT.

The genes are TRBV11-2 and TRBJ2-7, with 11 nucleotides matching TRBD2. The V and J ends lost 3 bases and 2 bases, in that order; junction bases with no gene match: 3. Looked up from germline, CDR1 is SGHAT and CDR2 is FQNNGV. CDR3 size: 15 residues. CDR3 DNA: TGTGCCAGCAGCTTTGAGACTAGCGGGGCCTACGAGCAGTACTTC. It translates to CASSFETSGAYEQYF.

This chain links TRBV19 with TRBJ2-5; the D call may be TRBD1 or TRBD2 (5 bases each). The CDR3 has 13 amino acids. The germline V gene has CDR1 LNHDA and CDR2 SQIVND (reference sequence). Trimming shortened V by 11 bases and J by 3 bases, and 16 bases separated the two germline ends. The CDR3 protein is CACSGTLKETQYF. CDR3 sequence (DNA): TGTGCCTGCTCCGGGACCCTAAAAGAGACCCAGTACTTC.

The chain is built from TRBV7-2 and TRBJ2-2; D unclear. Deletions cut 2 bases from V and 7 bases from J, with 5 bases between. Germline V CDR1 and CDR2: SGHTA, FQGNSA. The CDR3 runs to 12 residues. CDR3 nucleotide sequence: TGTGCCAGCAGCTTACCGAGCGGGGAGCTGTTTTTT. It encodes CASSLPSGELFF.

The V and J genes are TRBV6-5 and TRBJ2-7; no definite D call. The germline V gene encodes CDR1 MNHEY and CDR2 SVGAGI. V lost 4 bases, J lost 5 bases, and 9 bases lay in between. CDR3 length equals 12 residues. CDR3 in DNA: TGTGCCAGCAGTTCTAGACTCGACGAGCAGTACTTC. Residues: CASSSRLDEQYF.

The V gene is TRBV7-3, the J gene TRBJ2-1; D possibly corresponds to TRBD2 (5 bases). Germline lookup yields CDR1 SGHTA and CDR2 FQGTGA. The CDR3 is 13 residues long. V lost 9 bases and J 1 base, leaving 10 bases between the germline ends. Here the CDR3 reads CASSTRSYNEQFF. The CDR3 region has the DNA TGTGCCAGTAGCACTAGGTCCTACAATGAGCAGTTCTTC.

The chain carries TRBV7-3 and TRBJ2-1; 7 bases fit TRBD2. Germline V gene data show CDR1 as SGHTA and CDR2 as FQGTGA. The CDR3 sequence is 16 residues long. The junction had 10 bases not matched to a gene; V was cut back by 5 bases and J by 3 bases. As DNA, the CDR3 is TGTGCCAGCAGCCCCCTACTAGCGCTAGGCTACAATGAGCAGTTCTTC. It yields the protein CASSPLLALGYNEQFF.

This clone was recorded once. V and J are TRBV11-2 and TRBJ2-7; D uncertain. Germline CDR1 SGHAT, CDR2 FQNNGV. The CDR3 consists of 14 residues. V was pared by 1 base and J by 1 base, with 8 bases between. The CDR3 coding sequence is TGTGCCAGCAGCTTAGTAGCCGGGTCCTACGAGCAGTACTTC. Translated, it gives CASSLVAGSYEQYF.

The CDR3 DNA reads TGTGCCAGCAGCTCCCGGGACACTTACTACAATGAGCAGTTCTTC. The encoded protein is CASSSRDTYYNEQFF. The chain employs TRBV7-4 and TRBJ2-1; D is possibly TRBD1 (6 bases). Trimming took off 4 bases at V and 3 bases at J, with 13 bases between the two ends. This CDR3 is 15 amino acids long. CDR1 and CDR2 from the germline V gene are SGHVT and SQSDAQ.

J is TRBJ2-6 and V is TRBV27, with D hard to call. Germline values: CDR1 MNHEY, CDR2 SMNVEV (reference sequence). Trimming cost V 2 bases and J 4 bases, with 9 bases left between them. CDR3 size: 15 residues. Written as DNA, the CDR3 is TGTGCCAGCAGTTTAAGTTCCCCCGGGGCCAACGTCCTGACTTTC. Protein sequence: CASSLSSPGANVLTF.

The rearrangement links TRBV4-1 to TRBJ2-1; D may be TRBD1 (5 bases). Germline V gene data show CDR1 as MGHRA and CDR2 as YSYEKL. This CDR3 contains 18 residues. With 0 bases removed from V and 12 bases from J, the gap between germline ends came to 27 bases. The chain's CDR3 is CASSQDSTRPGSGLGQFF. The CDR3 coding sequence is TGCGCCAGCAGCCAAGATTCCACCCGTCCAGGGTCTGGGCTCGGGCAGTTCTTC.